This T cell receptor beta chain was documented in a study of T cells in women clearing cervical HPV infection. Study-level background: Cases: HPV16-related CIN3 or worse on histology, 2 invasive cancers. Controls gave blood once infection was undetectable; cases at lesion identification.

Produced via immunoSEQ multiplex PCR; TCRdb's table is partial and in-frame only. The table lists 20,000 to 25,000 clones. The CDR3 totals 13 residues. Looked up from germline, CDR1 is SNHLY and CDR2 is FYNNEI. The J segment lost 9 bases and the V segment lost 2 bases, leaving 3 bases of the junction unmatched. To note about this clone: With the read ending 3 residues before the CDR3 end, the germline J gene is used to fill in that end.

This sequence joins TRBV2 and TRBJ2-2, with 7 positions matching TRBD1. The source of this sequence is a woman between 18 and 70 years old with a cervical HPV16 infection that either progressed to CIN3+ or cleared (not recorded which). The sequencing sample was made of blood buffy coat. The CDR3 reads CASSEQGGRELFF. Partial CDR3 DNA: TGTGCCAGCAGTGAACAAGGGGGCCGGGAG.